The text below deals with one T cell receptor (beta chain). Its specific antigen is unknown. No per-base quality is available; no much larger clone lies one base away. CDR1 ENHRY and CDR2 SYGVKD were looked up in the germline V gene. There are 13 amino acids in the CDR3, from cysteine to phenylalanine inclusive. Of all the DNA, just the CDR3 is kept, 39 bases in frame from base 1. V lost 10 bases and J lost 10 bases; the stretch between them is 17 bases long. Healthy HIV-negative adults with no recently reported acute infections or vaccinations were included as donors. Only Caucasian adults living in Nashville, Tennessee, USA were represented among the donors. Magnetic negative selection was used to enrich CD4+ T cells, after which naive cells were positively selected on CD45RA and the negative fraction became the memory subset. After blood collection by leukapheresis, PBMCs were isolated using Ficoll-Histopaque density gradient centrifugation and then cryopreserved in the vapor phase of liquid nitrogen. Analytical flow cytometry was used to check the purity and quantity of each magnetically sorted T cell population. Each sorted fraction had its genomic DNA isolated and then quantified by UV absorbance on a Nanodrop 2000c.

These data come from a study of shared clonotypes between healthy human individuals (dated by TCRdb to 2018 to 2021). Notes on the research overall: The cohort comprised a couple of women and a few men aged 18 to 49 years. To estimate repertoire size and how much clonotype sharing occurs between individuals, the study deeply sequenced the blood TCR repertoires of five healthy adults. For each donor, CD4 naive and CD4 memory were each run on three plates, CD8 naive on two plates, and CD8 memory on one plate. Libraries were prepared and TCR repertoires were sequenced by different laboratories using diverse techniques, in order to increase sequencing depth and limit assay-specific biases. Leukapheresis yielded between about 0.8 and 8.9 billion PBMCs per donor. Results the study describes overall, beyond this receptor: Only blood was sampled, and tissue TCR repertoires likely differ from those in blood. Higher generation probabilities were observed for clonotypes shared by all four sorted-subset donors than for non-shared clonotypes. The genetic and exposure-history diversity represented was limited by the small number of donors. Larger estimated clonotype richness was generally found for naive subsets than for memory subsets. Pairwise subsampling indicated that sequencing depth was expected to affect the degree of clonotype sharing among donors. Even with the large sequencing depth, rarefaction of the sorted-subset datasets indicated that sequencing was incomplete. When a few donors were compared, the shared fraction of clonotypes was about 5% for naive CD4, roughly 3.4% for naive CD8, roughly 2.5% for memory CD4, and 0.35% to 0.4% for memory CD8.

TCR CDR3 regions were amplified from genomic DNA by multiplex PCR using the deep immunoSEQ assay. For each cell subset, the extracted genomic DNA was distributed evenly across all wells of several immunoSEQ 96-well plates, and each plate served as one replicate. Each replicate PCR for sorted subsets received around 0.2 ug genomic DNA, equal to about 30,000 T cell genomes. Purified libraries were measured with a Qubit 3.0 fluorometer, size-checked on a Bioanalyzer 2100, and measured again with the KAPA Library Quantification kit. Every immunoSEQ 96-well plate was sequenced on a dedicated single-read 150-cycle Illumina NextSeq 550 flow cell. Per the original workflow: Because the immunoSEQ output included only junctional sequences and no quality scores, the filtering could not be the same as the filtering used for full-length reads. To assign V/J genes and CDR3, sequences were annotated using PyIR, a Python wrapper for IgBLAST v1.9, with IMGT germline references. Any read was removed if the V/J assignment was weak (E-value above 1e-6), the CDR3 was missing, or the read contained stop codons, out-of-frame junctions, or ambiguous translated residues. V3J clonotypes were defined as sequences sharing the same inferred V gene, J gene, and CDR3 amino acid sequence. Percentage overlap between repertoires was computed as shared unique clonotypes divided by the size of the smaller repertoire. Repertoire richness was assessed with RTK rarefaction, the Chao1 estimator, and Recon v2.1 estimates of unobserved clonotypes. Generation probabilities were computed with OLGA for all TCRbeta clonotypes obtained by the gDNA method from a few donors. TCRdb mirrors the immuneACCESS table, restricted to in-frame sequences. Some clones are absent from its copies; in checked studies, under half trace to an unresolved V gene, and the reason for the others is unknown. D and trimming come from the DNA, and the V and J calls and clone size come from that table. This sample is represented by over a million clones; approximately 80% of them were singletons. Roughly 0.62% of the sample lies in the top ten.

The sequence came from a man younger than 30 in good health. Some clones in this sample may be carry-over from other donors' samples. Sequenced input: memory CD4+ T cells from PBMCs. Per the publication, the cell subset or site label means: CD45RA-negative fraction. The chain uses TRBV10-3 and TRBJ1-6, with TRBD1 perhaps the D gene, on 5 matching bases. The CDR3 is CATKAAGVSPLHF. The bases are TGTGCCACCAAGGCTGCGGGGGTATCACCCCTCCACTTT.